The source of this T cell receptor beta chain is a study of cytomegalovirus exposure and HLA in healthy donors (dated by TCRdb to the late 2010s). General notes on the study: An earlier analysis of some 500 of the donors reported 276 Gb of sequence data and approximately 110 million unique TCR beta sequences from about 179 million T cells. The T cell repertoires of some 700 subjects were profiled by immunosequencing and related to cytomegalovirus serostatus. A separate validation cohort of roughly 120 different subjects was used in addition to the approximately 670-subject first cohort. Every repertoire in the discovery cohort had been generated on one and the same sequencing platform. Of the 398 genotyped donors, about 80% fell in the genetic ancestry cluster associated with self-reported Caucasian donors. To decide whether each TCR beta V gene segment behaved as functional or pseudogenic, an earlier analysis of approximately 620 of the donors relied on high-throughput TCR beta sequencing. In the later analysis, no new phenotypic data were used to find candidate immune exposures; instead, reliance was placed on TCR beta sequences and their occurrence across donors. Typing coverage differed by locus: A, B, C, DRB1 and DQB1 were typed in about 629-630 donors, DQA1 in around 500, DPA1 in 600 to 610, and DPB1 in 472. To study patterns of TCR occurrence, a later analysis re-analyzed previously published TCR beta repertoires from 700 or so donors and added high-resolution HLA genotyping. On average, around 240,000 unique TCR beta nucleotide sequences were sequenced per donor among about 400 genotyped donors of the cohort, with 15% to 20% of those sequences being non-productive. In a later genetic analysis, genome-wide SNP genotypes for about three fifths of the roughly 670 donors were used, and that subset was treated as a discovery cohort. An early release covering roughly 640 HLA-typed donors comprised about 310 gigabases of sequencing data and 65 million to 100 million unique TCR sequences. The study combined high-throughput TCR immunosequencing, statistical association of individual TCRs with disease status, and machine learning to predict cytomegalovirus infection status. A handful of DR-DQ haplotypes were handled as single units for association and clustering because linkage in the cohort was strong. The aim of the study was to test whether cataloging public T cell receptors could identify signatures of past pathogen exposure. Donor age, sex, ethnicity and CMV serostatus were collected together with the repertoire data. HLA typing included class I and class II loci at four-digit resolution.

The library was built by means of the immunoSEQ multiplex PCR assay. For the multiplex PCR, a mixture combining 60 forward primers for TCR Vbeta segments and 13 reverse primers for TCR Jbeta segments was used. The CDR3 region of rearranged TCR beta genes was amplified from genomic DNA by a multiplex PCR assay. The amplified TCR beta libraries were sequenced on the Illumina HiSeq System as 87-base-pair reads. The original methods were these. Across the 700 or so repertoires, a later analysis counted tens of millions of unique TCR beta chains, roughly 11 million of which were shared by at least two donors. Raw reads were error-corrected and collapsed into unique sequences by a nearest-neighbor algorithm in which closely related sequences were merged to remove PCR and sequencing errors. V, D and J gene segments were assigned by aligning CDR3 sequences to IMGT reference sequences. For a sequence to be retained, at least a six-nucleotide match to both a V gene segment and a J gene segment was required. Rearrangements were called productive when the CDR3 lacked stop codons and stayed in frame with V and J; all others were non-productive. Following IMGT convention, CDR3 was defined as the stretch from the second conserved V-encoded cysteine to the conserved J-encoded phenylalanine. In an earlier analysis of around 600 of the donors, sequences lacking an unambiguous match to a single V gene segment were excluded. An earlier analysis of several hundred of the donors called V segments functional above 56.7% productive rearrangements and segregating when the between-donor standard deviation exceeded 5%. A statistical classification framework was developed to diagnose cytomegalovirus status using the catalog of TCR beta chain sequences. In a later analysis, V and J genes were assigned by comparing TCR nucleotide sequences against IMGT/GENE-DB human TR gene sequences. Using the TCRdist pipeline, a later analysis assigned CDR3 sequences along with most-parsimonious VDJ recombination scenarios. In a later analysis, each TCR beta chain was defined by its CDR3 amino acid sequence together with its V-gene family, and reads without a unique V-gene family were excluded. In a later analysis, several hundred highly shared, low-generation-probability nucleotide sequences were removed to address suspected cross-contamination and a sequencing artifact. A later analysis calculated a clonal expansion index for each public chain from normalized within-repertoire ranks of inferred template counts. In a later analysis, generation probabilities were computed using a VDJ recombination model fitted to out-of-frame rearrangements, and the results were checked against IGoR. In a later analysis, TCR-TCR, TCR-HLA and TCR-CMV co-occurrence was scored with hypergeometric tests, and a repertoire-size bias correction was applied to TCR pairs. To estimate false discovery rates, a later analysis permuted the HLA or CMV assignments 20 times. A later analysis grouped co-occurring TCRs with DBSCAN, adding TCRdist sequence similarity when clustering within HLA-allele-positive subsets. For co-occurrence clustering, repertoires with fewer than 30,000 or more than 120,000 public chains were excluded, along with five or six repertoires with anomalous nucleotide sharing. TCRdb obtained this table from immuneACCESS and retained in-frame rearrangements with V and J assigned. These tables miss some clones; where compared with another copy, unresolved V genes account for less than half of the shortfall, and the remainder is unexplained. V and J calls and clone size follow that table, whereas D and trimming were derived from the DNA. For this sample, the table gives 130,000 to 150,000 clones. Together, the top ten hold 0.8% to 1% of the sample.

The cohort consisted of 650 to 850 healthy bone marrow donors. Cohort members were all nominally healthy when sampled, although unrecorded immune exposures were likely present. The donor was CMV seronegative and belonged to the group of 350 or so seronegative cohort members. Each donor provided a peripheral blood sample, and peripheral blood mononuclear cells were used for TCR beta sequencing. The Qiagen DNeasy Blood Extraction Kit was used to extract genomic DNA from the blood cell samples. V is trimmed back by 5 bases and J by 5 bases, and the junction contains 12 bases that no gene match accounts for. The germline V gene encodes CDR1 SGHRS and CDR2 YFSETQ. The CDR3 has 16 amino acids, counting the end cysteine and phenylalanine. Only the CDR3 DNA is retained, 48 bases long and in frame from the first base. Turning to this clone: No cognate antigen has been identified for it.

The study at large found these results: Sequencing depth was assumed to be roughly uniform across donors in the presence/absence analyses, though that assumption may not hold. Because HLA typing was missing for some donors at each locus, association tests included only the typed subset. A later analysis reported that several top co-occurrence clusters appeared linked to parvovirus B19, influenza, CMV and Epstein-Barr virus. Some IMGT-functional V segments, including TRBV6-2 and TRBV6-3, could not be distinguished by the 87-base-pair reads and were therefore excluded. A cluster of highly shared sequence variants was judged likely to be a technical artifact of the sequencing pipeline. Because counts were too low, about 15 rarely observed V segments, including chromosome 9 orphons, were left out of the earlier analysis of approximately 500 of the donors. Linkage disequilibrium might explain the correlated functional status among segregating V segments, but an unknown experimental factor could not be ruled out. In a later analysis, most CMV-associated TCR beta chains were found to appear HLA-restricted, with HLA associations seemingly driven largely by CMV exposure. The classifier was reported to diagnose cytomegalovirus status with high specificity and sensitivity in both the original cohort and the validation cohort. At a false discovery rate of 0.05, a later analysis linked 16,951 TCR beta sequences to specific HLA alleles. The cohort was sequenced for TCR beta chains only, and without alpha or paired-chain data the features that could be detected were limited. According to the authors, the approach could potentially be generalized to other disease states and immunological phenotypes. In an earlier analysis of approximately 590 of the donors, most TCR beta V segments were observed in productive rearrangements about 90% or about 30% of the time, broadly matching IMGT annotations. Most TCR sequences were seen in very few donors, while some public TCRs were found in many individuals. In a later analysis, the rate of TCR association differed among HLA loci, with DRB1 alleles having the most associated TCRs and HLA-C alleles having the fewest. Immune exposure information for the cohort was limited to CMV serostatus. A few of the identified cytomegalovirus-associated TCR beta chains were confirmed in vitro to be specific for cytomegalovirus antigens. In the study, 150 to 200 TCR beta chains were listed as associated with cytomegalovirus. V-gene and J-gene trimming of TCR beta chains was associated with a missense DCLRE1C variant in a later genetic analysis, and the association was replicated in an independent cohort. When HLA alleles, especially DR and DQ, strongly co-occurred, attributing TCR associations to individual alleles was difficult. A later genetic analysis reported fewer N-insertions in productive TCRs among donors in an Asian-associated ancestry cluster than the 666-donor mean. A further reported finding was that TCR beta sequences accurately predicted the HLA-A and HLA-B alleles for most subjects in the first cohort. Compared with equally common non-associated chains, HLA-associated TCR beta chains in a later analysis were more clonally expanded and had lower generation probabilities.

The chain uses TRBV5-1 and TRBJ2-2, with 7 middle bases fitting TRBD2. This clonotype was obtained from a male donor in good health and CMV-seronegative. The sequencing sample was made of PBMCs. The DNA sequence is TGCGCCAGCAGTCGGACGGGTCTAGCGGCAACCGGGGAGCTGTTTTTT. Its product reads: CASSRTGLAATGELFF.